This TCR beta chain derives from a study of spatial heterogeneity in lung cancer. Study-level background: Consistent detection of more beta-chain than alpha-chain sequences was observed. In raw reads, more than nine appearances on average were recorded for each unique TCR and UMI combination.

Study-wide results and caveats: Tumor TCRs that were ubiquitous and expanded showed up in blood more at resection than follow-up.

Individually, TCR cDNA molecules were each labelled with a unique molecular identifier. TCRdb re-called the 5' RACE reads through MiXCR, storing one row per CDR3 protein. The sample has tens of thousands of distinct CDR3 sequences; 4% to 6% are singletons. Trimming took 8 bases from V and 4 from J, leaving 12 bases between them. CDR3 length: 13 residues. Germline V CDR1 and CDR2: MNHEY, SVGEGT. This clonotype was counted many times. Its target is not known. The sample's time point: sample taken at primary tumor resection. Unsorted whole RNA of tumor, nontumor lung or frozen PBMC was sequenced. This chain links TRBV6-2 or TRBV6-3 with TRBJ2-1; D remains ambiguous. Sample: PBMCs, taken at surgery. This TCR came from a female donor with early-stage non-small cell lung cancer. The CDR3 sequence is CASSPTLYNEQFF. The DNA of the CDR3 is TGTGCCAGCTCACCCACTCTATACAATGAGCAGTTCTTC.